This T cell receptor beta chain was documented in a study of blood T cell repertoires in COVID-19. The CDR3 is made up of 16 amino acids. V gave up 5 bases and J gave up 6 bases; unmatched junction bases: 10. Germline V gene data show CDR1 as MNHEY and CDR2 as SVGEGT. In its sample, this clone was seen once. Method: immunoSEQ multiplex PCR; TCRdb's copy keeps in-frame clones and lacks some. There are 35,000 to 50,000 clones in the sample; roughly 87% occur only once, and 8% to 10% lies in the top ten. The sequencing sample was made of peripheral blood. This sequence joins TRBV6-2 or TRBV6-3 and TRBJ1-6; the match to TRBD1 covers 7 bases. The TCR originated in an elderly woman with active COVID-19. CDR3 protein: CASSLQTGFRNSPLHF. The DNA of the CDR3 is TGTGCCAGCAGTCTACAGACAGGGTTTCGTAATTCACCCCTCCACTTT.